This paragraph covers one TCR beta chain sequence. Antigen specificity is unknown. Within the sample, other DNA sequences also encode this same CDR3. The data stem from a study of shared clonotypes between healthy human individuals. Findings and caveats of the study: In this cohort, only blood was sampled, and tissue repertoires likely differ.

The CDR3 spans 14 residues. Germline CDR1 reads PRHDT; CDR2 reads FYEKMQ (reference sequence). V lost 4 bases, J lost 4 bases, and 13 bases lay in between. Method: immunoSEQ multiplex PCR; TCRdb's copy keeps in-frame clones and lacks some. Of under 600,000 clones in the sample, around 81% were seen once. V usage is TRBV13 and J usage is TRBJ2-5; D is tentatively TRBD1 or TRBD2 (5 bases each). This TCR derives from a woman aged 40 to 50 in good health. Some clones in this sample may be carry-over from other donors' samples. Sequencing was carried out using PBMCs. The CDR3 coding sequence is TGTGCCAGCAGCTCCGGACGGGACGGAGAGACCCAGTACTTC. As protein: CASSSGRDGETQYF.